A selection of T cell receptor beta chains follows, all from one sample in a study of blood T cell repertoires in COVID-19. Clones were sequenced by immunoSEQ multiplex PCR, and TCRdb holds only the in-frame ones, with some missing. The data hold roughly 170,000 clones, with around four fifths observed a single time. Material: PBMCs or T cells enriched from blood (not recorded which). These receptors were obtained from a woman between 45 and 60 years old who had recovered from COVID-19. Both conserved end residues are part of each CDR3. Fields, in order: V gene, clone size, D gene, J gene, CDR3 protein, CDR3 DNA. The D gene is left open where the match is weak. Clone sizes are given selectively: once, few, many, or a class where the clone is expanded.

TRBV12-3/TRBV12-4	-	-	TRBJ1-2	CASSRRANYGYTF	TGTGCCAGCAGTAGGAGAGCTAACTATGGCTACACCTTC
TRBV5-1	-	TRBD2	TRBJ2-5	CASSPGGGREETQYF	TGCGCCAGCAGCCCCGGTGGCGGGAGGGAAGAGACCCAGTACTTC
TRBV5-4	-	-	TRBJ2-7	CASSYHVGGLSEQYF	TGTGCCAGCAGCTACCACGTCGGGGGATTGAGTGAGCAGTACTTC
TRBV28	-	-	TRBJ2-7	CASSLSSRNEQYF	TGTGCCAGCAGTTTATCTAGTCGCAACGAGCAGTACTTC
TRBV6-4	-	TRBD2	TRBJ2-3	CASSEAGGADTQYF	TGTGCCAGCAGTGAGGCGGGGGGGGCAGATACGCAGTATTTT
TRBV3-1/TRBV3-2	-	TRBD2	TRBJ2-3	CASSQDSGGGTDTQYF	TGTGCCAGCAGCCAAGATAGCGGGGGCGGCACAGATACGCAGTATTTT
TRBV28	-	TRBD2	TRBJ2-7	CASSTVQREGPYEQYF	TGTGCCAGCAGTACAGTGCAGCGGGAGGGCCCTTACGAGCAGTACTTC
TRBV7-5	-	-	TRBJ2-7	CARSPGLAGSSYEQYF	TGTGCCAGAAGCCCAGGACTAGCGGGGAGCTCCTACGAGCAGTACTTC
TRBV5-1	-	-	TRBJ1-2	CASNEGSPNYGYTF	TGCGCCAGCAATGAGGGCAGTCCCAACTATGGCTACACCTTC
TRBV27	once	TRBD1	TRBJ1-1	CASSLGQVSNTEAFF	TGTGCCAGCAGTCTCGGACAGGTTTCGAACACTGAAGCTTTCTTT
TRBV18	-	TRBD2	TRBJ2-5	CASSPPTSVQETQYF	TGTGCCAGCTCACCCCCCACTAGCGTACAAGAGACCCAGTACTTC
TRBV24-1	-	-	TRBJ2-3	CATSDLNGPHTDTQYF	TGTGCCACCAGTGATTTAAACGGTCCGCACACAGATACGCAGTATTTT
TRBV6-5	-	-	TRBJ1-1	CASRLEGMNTEAFF	TGTGCCAGCAGATTGGAGGGAATGAACACTGAAGCTTTCTTT
TRBV29-1	-	-	TRBJ1-1	CSVEEGMNTEAFF	TGCAGCGTTGAGGAGGGGATGAACACTGAAGCTTTCTTT
TRBV4-3	-	TRBD2	TRBJ2-1	CASSSTSAYNEQFF	TGCGCCAGCAGCTCCACTAGCGCATACAATGAGCAGTTCTTC
TRBV2	-	-	TRBJ1-5	CASSPLVGGNQPQHF	TGTGCCAGCAGTCCCCTGGTAGGGGGAAATCAGCCCCAGCATTTT
TRBV5-4	few	TRBD1	TRBJ1-2	CASSHDRDGGYTF	TGTGCCAGCAGCCATGACAGGGATGGTGGCTACACCTTC
TRBV19	-	-	TRBJ1-2	CASSFGVLRDNYGYTF	TGTGCCAGTAGTTTCGGCGTCCTTCGGGATAACTATGGCTACACCTTC
TRBV7-8	-	-	TRBJ2-1	CASSFSTEQFF	TGTGCCAGCAGCTTCTCTACTGAGCAGTTCTTC
TRBV6-5	-	TRBD1	TRBJ2-7	CASSLTGGVQYF	TGTGCCAGCAGTCTTACAGGGGGCGTGCAGTACTTC
TRBV5-5	-	TRBD2	TRBJ2-3	CASSLAGLAGTDTQYF	TGTGCCAGCAGCTTGGCGGGGCTAGCGGGAACAGATACGCAGTATTTT
TRBV9	-	-	TRBJ2-2	CASTAGNTGELFF	TGTGCCAGCACAGCGGGTAACACCGGGGAGCTGTTTTTT
TRBV2	few	TRBD1	TRBJ1-4	CASRGQGRRNEKLFF	TGTGCCAGCAGGGGACAGGGAAGGAGAAATGAAAAACTGTTTTTT
TRBV14	-	-	TRBJ1-1	CASSVRTEPTEAFF	TGTGCCAGCAGCGTACGGACAGAGCCCACTGAAGCTTTCTTT
TRBV24-1	-	TRBD1	TRBJ2-1	CATSEPGTGKDNEQFF	TGTGCCACCAGTGAACCCGGGACAGGGAAAGACAATGAGCAGTTCTTC
TRBV5-1	-	TRBD2	TRBJ2-3	CASSTGQYKEGLAGDTQYF	TGCGCCAGCAGCACCGGACAGTACAAGGAGGGACTAGCGGGAGATACGCAGTATTTT
TRBV28	-	TRBD2	TRBJ2-5	CASRPSGGGTQYF	TGTGCCAGCAGGCCGTCTGGGGGGGGGACCCAGTACTTC
TRBV11-2	-	-	TRBJ2-5	CASSVDRETQYF	TGTGCCAGCAGCGTCGACAGGGAGACCCAGTACTTC
TRBV12-5	-	TRBD2	TRBJ2-2	CASRAGGNTGELFF	TGTGCTAGTCGGGCGGGAGGGAACACCGGGGAGCTGTTTTTT
TRBV7-2	-	-	TRBJ2-1	CASSSLPDNEQFF	TGTGCCAGCAGCTCTCTTCCGGACAATGAGCAGTTCTTC
TRBV7-8	once	-	TRBJ1-1	CASSPRGGRGNTEAFF	TGTGCCAGCAGCCCCAGAGGAGGCAGGGGGAACACTGAAGCTTTCTTT
TRBV5-6	few	TRBD1	TRBJ1-3	CASSHRAGGNTIYF	TGTGCCAGCAGCCACCGGGCAGGGGGGAACACCATATATTTT
TRBV7-6	-	TRBD2	TRBJ2-1	CASSLALSGGSNEQFF	TGTGCCAGCAGCTTAGCGCTTAGCGGGGGGAGCAATGAGCAGTTCTTC
TRBV19	once	-	TRBJ1-3	CASFTPSRPEGRSGNTIYF	TGTGCCAGTTTCACTCCAAGCAGACCGGAGGGGCGCTCTGGAAACACCATATATTTT
TRBV9	-	-	TRBJ2-5	CASSVAEGYQETQYF	TGTGCCAGCAGCGTAGCTGAGGGATACCAAGAGACCCAGTACTTC
TRBV9	-	-	TRBJ2-2	CASSVQATIGTGELFF	TGTGCCAGCAGCGTACAGGCGACGATAGGCACCGGGGAGCTGTTTTTT
TRBV18	-	TRBD1	TRBJ1-5	CASSPGTGKQPQHF	TGTGCCAGCTCACCAGGGACAGGGAAACAGCCCCAGCATTTT
TRBV3-1/TRBV3-2	few	-	TRBJ2-2	CASSQSSSSGRGELFF	TGTGCCAGCAGCCAAAGCTCATCCAGCGGCCGCGGGGAGCTGTTTTTT
TRBV28	-	TRBD1	TRBJ2-3	CASRSQGDTQYF	TGTGCCAGCAGATCACAGGGGGATACGCAGTATTTT
TRBV29-1	-	TRBD1	TRBJ1-1	CSVTGVVNTEAFF	TGCAGCGTTACAGGGGTTGTGAACACTGAAGCTTTCTTT
TRBV4-3	-	-	TRBJ1-2	CASSQEDVRDRYGYTF	TGCGCCAGCAGCCAAGAGGACGTCAGGGATCGTTATGGCTACACCTTC
TRBV19	once	-	TRBJ2-7	CASSVPGQLYEQYF	TGTGCCAGTAGTGTACCGGGACAACTATACGAGCAGTACTTC
TRBV7-8	-	TRBD1	TRBJ1-5	CASSLAGQNNQPQHF	TGTGCCAGCAGCTTAGCGGGACAGAACAATCAGCCCCAGCATTTT